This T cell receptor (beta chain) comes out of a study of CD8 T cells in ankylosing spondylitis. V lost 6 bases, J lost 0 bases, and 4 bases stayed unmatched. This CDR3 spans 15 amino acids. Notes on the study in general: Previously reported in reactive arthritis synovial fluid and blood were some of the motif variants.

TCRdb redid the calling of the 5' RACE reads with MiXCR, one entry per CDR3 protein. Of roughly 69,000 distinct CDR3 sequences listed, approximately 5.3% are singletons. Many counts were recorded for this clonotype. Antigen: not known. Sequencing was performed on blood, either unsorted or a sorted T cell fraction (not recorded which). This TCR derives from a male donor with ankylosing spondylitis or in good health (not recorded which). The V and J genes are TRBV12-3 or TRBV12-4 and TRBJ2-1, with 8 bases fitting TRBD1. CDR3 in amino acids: CASREDRGSYNEQFF. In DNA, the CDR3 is TGTGCCAGCAGGGAAGACAGGGGCTCCTACAATGAGCAGTTCTTC.